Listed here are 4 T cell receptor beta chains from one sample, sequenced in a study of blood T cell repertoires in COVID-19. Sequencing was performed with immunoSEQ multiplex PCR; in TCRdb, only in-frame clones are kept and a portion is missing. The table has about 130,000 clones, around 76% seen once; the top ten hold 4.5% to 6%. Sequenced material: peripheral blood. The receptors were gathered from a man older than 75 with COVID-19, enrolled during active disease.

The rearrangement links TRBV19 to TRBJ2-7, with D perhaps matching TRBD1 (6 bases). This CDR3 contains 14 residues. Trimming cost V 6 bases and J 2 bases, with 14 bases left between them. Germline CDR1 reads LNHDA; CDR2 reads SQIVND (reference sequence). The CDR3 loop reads CASSLIDRPYEQYF. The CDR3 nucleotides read TGTGCCAGTAGCCTAATAGACAGGCCCTACGAGCAGTACTTC.

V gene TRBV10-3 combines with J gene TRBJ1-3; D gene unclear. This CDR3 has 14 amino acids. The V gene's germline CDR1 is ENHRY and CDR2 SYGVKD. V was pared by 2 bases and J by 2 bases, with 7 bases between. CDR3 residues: CAISEDGTGNTIYF. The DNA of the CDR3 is TGTGCCATCAGTGAGGACGGGACTGGAAACACCATATATTTT.

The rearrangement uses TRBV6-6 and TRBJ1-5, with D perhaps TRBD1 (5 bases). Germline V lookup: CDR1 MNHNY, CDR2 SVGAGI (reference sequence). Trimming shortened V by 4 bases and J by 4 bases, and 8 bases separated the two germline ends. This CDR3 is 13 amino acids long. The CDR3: CASSSRQNQPQHF. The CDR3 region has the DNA TGTGCCAGCAGTTCTAGACAGAATCAGCCCCAGCATTTT.

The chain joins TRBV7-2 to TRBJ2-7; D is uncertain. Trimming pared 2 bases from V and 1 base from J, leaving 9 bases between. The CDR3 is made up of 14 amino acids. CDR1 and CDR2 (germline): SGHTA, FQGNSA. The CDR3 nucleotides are TGTGCCAGCAGCTTATTCGCGGATTCCTACGAGCAGTACTTC. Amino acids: CASSLFADSYEQYF.